This T cell receptor (beta chain) was profiled in a study of OX40 agonist ivuxolimab in advanced cancers. The germline CDR1 and CDR2 sequences are SGHTA and FQGNSA. V lost 5 bases and J lost 0, with 16 bases in between. This CDR3 spans 16 amino acids. Data came from immunoSEQ multiplex PCR; TCRdb stores just in-frame clones and leaves some out. The sample contains some 35,000 clones, roughly four fifths of which appear only once. The source material was CD4+ or CD8+ T cells sorted from blood, sampled in a trial of the OX40 agonist ivuxolimab. This TCR derives from an adult with an advanced solid tumor such as melanoma, head and neck, liver or kidney cancer. The chain has TRBV7-2 and TRBJ1-1; a possible D gene is TRBD1 (6 bases). In nucleotides, the CDR3 is TGTGCCAGCAGCCGAACAGGGACCTTAATGAACACTGAAGCTTTCTTT. It codes for CASSRTGTLMNTEAFF.